The T cell receptor (beta chain) under discussion was sequenced for a study of identical twins. cDNA carried unique molecular identifiers, and a universal primer site was added by template switching. One entry per CDR3 protein results from TCRdb running MiXCR on the 5' RACE reads. The table lists 420,000 or so distinct CDR3 sequences, less than 20% of them singletons, with more than 10% in the top ten. On this clonotype: The antigen remains undetermined.

General observations from the study: The analysis was cross-sectional rather than longitudinal within donors. Partial confounding of zero-insertion analyses by invariant MAIT and iNKT cells was possible.

The receptor was derived from a man aged 45-65 years in good health. Material: naive T cells sorted from blood.

CDR3 coding DNA: TGCAGTGCCTTGGCAGGGAACACTGAAGCTTTCTTT. Its translation: CSALAGNTEAFF. The chain is built from TRBV20-1 and TRBJ1-1; D call uncertain. The CDR3 contains 12 residues. Trimming removed 6 bases from V and 1 base from J, with 9 bases in between. Germline lookup yields CDR1 DFQATT and CDR2 SNEGSKA (reference sequence).